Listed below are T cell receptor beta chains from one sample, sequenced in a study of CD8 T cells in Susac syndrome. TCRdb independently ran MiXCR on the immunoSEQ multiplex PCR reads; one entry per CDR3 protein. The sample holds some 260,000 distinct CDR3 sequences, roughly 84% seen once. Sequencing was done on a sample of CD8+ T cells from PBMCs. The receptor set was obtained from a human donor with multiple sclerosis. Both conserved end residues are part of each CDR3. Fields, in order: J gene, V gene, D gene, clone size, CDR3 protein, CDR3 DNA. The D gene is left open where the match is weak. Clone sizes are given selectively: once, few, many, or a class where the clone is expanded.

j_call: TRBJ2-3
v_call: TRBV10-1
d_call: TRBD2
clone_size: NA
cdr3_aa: CASSEGTSGRGDTRYF
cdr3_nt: TGCGCCAGCAGTGAGGGGACTAGCGGGAGAGGTGATACGCGGTATTTT

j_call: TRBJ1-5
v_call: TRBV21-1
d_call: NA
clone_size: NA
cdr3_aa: CASSKRGQGRNQPQHF
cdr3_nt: TGTGCCAGCAGCAAAAGAGGACAGGGGAGGAATCAGCCCCAGCATTTT

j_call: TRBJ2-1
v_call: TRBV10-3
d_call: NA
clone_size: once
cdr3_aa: CAISESTGRHNEQFF
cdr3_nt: TGTGCCATCAGTGAGTCGACGGGACGCCACAATGAGCAGTTCTTC

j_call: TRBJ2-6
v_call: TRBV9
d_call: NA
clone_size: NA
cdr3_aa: CASSGGWGGANVLTF
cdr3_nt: TGTGCCAGCAGCGGCGGCTGGGGCGGGGCCAACGTCCTGACTTTC

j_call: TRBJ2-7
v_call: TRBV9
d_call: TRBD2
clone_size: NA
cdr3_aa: CASSASGTSGLGDEQYF
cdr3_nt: TGTGCCAGCAGCGCGAGCGGGACTAGCGGTTTAGGAGACGAGCAGTACTTC

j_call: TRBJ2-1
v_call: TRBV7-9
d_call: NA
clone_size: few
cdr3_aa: CASNEIAPTEQFF
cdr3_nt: TGTGCCAGCAACGAGATAGCCCCGACTGAGCAGTTCTTC

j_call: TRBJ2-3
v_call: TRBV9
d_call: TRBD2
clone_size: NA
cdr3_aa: CASSVGGDYTDTQYF
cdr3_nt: TGTGCCAGCAGCGTAGGAGGGGACTACACAGATACGCAGTATTTT

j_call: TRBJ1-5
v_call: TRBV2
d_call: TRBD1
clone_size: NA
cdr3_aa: CASSEDRFSNQPQHF
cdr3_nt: TGTGCCAGCAGCGAGGACAGGTTCAGTAATCAGCCCCAGCATTTT

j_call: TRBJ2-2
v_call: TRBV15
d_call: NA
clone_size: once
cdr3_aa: CATSLDHHRDPNTGELFF
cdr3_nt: TGTGCCACCAGCCTAGATCACCACCGGGACCCAAACACCGGGGAGCTGTTTTTT

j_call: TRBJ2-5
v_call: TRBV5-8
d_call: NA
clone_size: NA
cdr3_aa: CASSFPKVGQYF
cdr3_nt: TGTGCCAGCAGCTTTCCAAAAGTGGGGCAGTACTTC

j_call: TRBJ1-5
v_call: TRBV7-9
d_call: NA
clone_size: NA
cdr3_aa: CASSSGTDIESNQPQHF
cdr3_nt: TGTGCCAGCAGCTCCGGGACCGATATAGAGAGCAATCAGCCCCAGCATTTT

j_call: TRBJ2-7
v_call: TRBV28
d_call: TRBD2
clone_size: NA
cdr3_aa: CASGGTSGSYEQYF
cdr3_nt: TGTGCCAGCGGCGGGACTAGCGGGTCCTACGAGCAGTACTTC

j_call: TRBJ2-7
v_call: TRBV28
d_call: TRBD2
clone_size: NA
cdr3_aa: CASSLPERGYEQYF
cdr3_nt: TGTGCCAGCAGTTTACCCGAGCGGGGTTACGAGCAGTACTTC

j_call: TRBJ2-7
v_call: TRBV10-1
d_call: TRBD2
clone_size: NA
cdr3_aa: CASSETTSGTYEQYF
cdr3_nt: TGCGCCAGCAGTGAGACGACTAGCGGGACCTACGAGCAGTACTTC

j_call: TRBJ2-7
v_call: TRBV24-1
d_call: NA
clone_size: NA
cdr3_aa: CATVRQDSYEQYF
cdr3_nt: TGTGCCACCGTTAGACAAGACTCCTACGAGCAGTACTTC

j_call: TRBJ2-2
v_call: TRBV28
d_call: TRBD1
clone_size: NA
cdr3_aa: CASSLRDRGPTGELFF
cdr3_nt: TGTGCCAGCAGTCTCCGGGACAGGGGGCCCACCGGGGAGCTGTTTTTT

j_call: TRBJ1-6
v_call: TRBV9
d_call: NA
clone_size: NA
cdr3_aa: CASSVPGRNSPLHF
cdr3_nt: TGTGCCAGCAGCGTCCCGGGGCGTAATTCACCCCTCCACTTT

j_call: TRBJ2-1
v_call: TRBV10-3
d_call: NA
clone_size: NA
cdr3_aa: CAISGEYNEQFF
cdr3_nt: TGTGCCATCAGTGGGGAGTACAATGAGCAGTTCTTC

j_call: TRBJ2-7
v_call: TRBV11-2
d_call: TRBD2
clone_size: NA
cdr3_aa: CASSSPGFSGSDEQYF
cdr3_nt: TGTGCCAGCAGCTCTCCGGGGTTTAGCGGGAGCGACGAGCAGTACTTC

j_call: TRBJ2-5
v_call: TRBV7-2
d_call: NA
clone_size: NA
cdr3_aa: CASSSTRTEETQYF
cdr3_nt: TGTGCCAGCAGCTCCACCAGGACAGAAGAGACCCAGTACTTC

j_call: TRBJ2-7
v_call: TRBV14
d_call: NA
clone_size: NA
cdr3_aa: CASSPYRGNYEQYF
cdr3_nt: TGTGCCAGCAGCCCCTACCGCGGGAACTACGAGCAGTACTTC

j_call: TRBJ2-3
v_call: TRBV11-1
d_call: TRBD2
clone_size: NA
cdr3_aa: CASSFDSGRTVADTQYF
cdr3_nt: TGTGCCAGCAGTTTTGATAGCGGGAGAACAGTAGCAGATACGCAGTATTTT